A single sample gave rise to the 30 T cell receptor beta chains below, sequenced in a study of blood T cell repertoires in COVID-19 (dated by TCRdb to 2018 to 2021). The library came from the immunoSEQ multiplex PCR assay. This immuneACCESS table, as held by TCRdb, lists in-frame sequences with V and J called but not all clones. Of the missing ones, under half trace to an unresolved V gene in checked studies; the others have no known cause. This sample has over 50,000 clones in its table, and around 86% of those were observed once. The ten top clones hold approximately 2.6% of the sample. The sequenced material came from peripheral blood. Receptors were obtained from a man aged 80 or over with acute or convalescent COVID-19.

This chain uses TRBV7-2 with TRBJ2-5, with 11 nucleotides matching TRBD1. Trimming took 5 bases from V and 3 from J; bases not matched to a gene: 2. The germline V gene encodes CDR1 SGHTA and CDR2 FQGNSA. The CDR3 covers 14 residues. CDR3 DNA sequence: TGTGCCAGCAGCAGGACAGGGGGCGAAGAGACCCAGTACTTC. This gives the protein CASSRTGGEETQYF.

This chain links TRBV3-1 (or the pseudogene TRBV3-2) with TRBJ1-4; D not resolved. The length of the CDR3 is 14 residues. The V and J ends lost 0 bases and 10 bases respectively, with 12 bases between them. The germline CDR1 and CDR2 sequences are LGHDT and YNNKEL (reference sequence). The CDR3 loop reads CASSQDIPRGKLFF. CDR3 bases: TGTGCCAGCAGCCAAGATATTCCGCGAGGAAAACTGTTTTTT.

The chain is built from TRBV10-3 and TRBJ2-7; weak D call: TRBD2 (5 bases). Germline CDR1 reads ENHRY; CDR2 reads SYGVKD. The CDR3 runs to 14 residues. Trimming took 3 bases from V and 0 from J, leaving 9 bases between them. The CDR3 is CAISDGVSSYEQYF. As DNA, the CDR3 is TGTGCCATCAGTGACGGGGTTAGCTCCTACGAGCAGTACTTC.

The chain has TRBV6-2 or TRBV6-3 and TRBJ2-1, with D maybe TRBD1 (5 bases). This CDR3 is built from 13 residues. CDR1 and CDR2 from the germline V gene are MNHEY and SVGEGT. The V and J ends lost 6 bases and 6 bases respectively, with 12 bases between them. CDR3 loop: CASRPDSSNEQFF. The CDR3 DNA is TGTGCCAGCAGACCTGACAGCAGCAATGAGCAGTTCTTC.

V usage is TRBV7-8 and J usage is TRBJ1-1; the D gene is possibly TRBD1 (6 bases). CDR1 is SGHVS and CDR2 is FQNEAQ in the germline V gene. V was pared by 3 bases and J by 3 bases, with 14 bases between. This CDR3 has 15 residues. The CDR3 is CASSFRVGGDTEAFF. CDR3 nucleotides: TGTGCCAGCAGCTTCAGGGTAGGGGGGGACACTGAAGCTTTCTTT.

The CDR3 spells CASSGTSGLSSYNEQFF. The CDR3 region has the DNA TGCGCCAGCAGCGGAACTAGCGGGCTGAGCTCCTACAATGAGCAGTTCTTC. V gene TRBV5-1 combines with J gene TRBJ2-1; 9 bases line up with TRBD2. This CDR3 comprises 17 residues. With 4 bases clipped from V and 0 bases from J, the junction kept 8 bases outside the gene matches. Germline CDR1 SGHRS, CDR2 YFSETQ.

This chain joins TRBV5-1 and TRBJ2-5; no reliable D call. The CDR3 runs 12 residues. Trimming took 0 bases from V and 5 from J, leaving 5 bases between them. Germline V gene lookup returns CDR1 SGHRS and CDR2 YFSETQ. The CDR3 spells CASSLGPETQYF. The CDR3 nucleotides read TGCGCCAGCAGCTTGGGTCCGGAGACCCAGTACTTC.

The chain employs TRBV6-5 and TRBJ1-2, with D possibly TRBD1 on 6 matching bases. The CDR3 length is 15 residues. Germline loops: CDR1 MNHEY, CDR2 SVGAGI. Between the trimmed V and J ends, which lost 6 bases and 0 bases, there was a span of 14 bases. Here the CDR3 DNA reads TGTGCCAGCAGGGGAGGGACATCTACTAACTATGGCTACACCTTC. Its translation is CASRGGTSTNYGYTF.

The table lists this clone with a count of one. The genes are TRBV2 and TRBJ2-1; 10 bases are a match to TRBD2. Germline trimming cut 7 bases from V and 0 bases from J; bases unmatched to any gene: 3. Germline lookup yields CDR1 SNHLY and CDR2 FYNNEI. The CDR3 length is 15 residues. In DNA, the CDR3 is TGTGCCAGCAAAGCGGGGGGGAGCTCCTACAATGAGCAGTTCTTC. Residues: CASKAGGSSYNEQFF. Together with reference TRBV2 and TRBJ2-1, the CDR3 gives the full variable domain: EPEVTQTPSHQVTQMGQEVILRCVPISNHLYFYWYRQILGQKVEFLVSFYNNEISEKSEIFDDQFSVERPDGSNFTLKIRSTKLEDSAMYFCASKAGGSSYNEQFFGPGTRLTVL.

V usage is TRBV5-1 and J usage is TRBJ1-1; 8 bases map to TRBD1. This CDR3 is built from 14 residues. Germline lookup yields CDR1 SGHRS and CDR2 YFSETQ. The V segment lost 5 bases and the J segment 5 bases; nucleotides outside the gene matches: 8. CDR3 sequence: CASRLTGGQTEAFF. The CDR3 nucleotides read TGCGCCAGCAGACTCACAGGGGGTCAAACTGAAGCTTTCTTT.

V gene TRBV12-3 or TRBV12-4 combines with J gene TRBJ1-1; D remains unclear. This CDR3 region has 11 residues. Trimming removed 3 bases at V and 4 bases at J, with 3 bases between. CDR3 amino acids: CASSFSTEAFF. The CDR3 bases are TGTGCCAGCAGTTTTAGCACTGAAGCTTTCTTT.

This clone has only one observation. The gene calls are TRBV2 and TRBJ2-7, with a weak D call TRBD1 (7 bases). Looked up from germline, CDR1 is SNHLY and CDR2 is FYNNEI. This CDR3 spans 14 amino acids. Trimming cost V 6 bases and J 3 bases, with 15 bases left between them. Here the CDR3 reads CASSGGTVSYEQYF. The CDR3 region has the DNA TGTGCCAGCAGCGGAGGGACAGTTAGCTACGAGCAGTACTTC.

The chain recombines TRBV6-5 with TRBJ2-5; D gene uncertain. Germline V gene lookup returns CDR1 MNHEY and CDR2 SVGAGI. CDR3 size: 12 residues. Trimming left V 6 bases short and J 1 base short, with 6 bases between. The CDR3 DNA reads as TGTGCCAGCAGACAGAGCCAAGAGACCCAGTACTTC. It codes for CASRQSQETQYF.

This chain uses TRBV7-3 with TRBJ2-2; D is perhaps TRBD1 (5 bases). V shed 0 bases and J shed 6 bases, with 14 bases lying between them. Germline V gene lookup returns CDR1 SGHTA and CDR2 FQGTGA. CDR3 length: 16 amino acids. The CDR3 DNA sequence: TGTGCCAGCAGCTTAACGGCAGGGAAATCCGCCGGGGAGCTGTTTTTT. It specifies CASSLTAGKSAGELFF. The full variable domain, with the rest looked up from reference TRBV7-3 and TRBJ2-2, is GAGVSQTPSNKVTEKGKYVELRCDPISGHTALYWYRQSLGQGPEFLIYFQGTGAADDSGLPNDRFFAVRPEGSVSTLKIQRTERGDSAVYLCASSLTAGKSAGELFFGEGSRLTVL.

This clone has just one count. This chain links TRBV9 with TRBJ2-3; perhaps TRBD2 as D (6 bases). The CDR3 totals 15 residues. Germline loops: CDR1 SGDLS, CDR2 YYNGEE. The ends were cut back, 3 bases at V and 4 bases at J, with 15 bases in the middle. For the CDR3, the DNA is TGTGCCAGCAGCGCAGTTCGGGGGAAGTCAGATACGCAGTATTTT. Its protein product is CASSAVRGKSDTQYF.

The chain combines TRBV2 with TRBJ2-2, with 9 bases that match TRBD2. The CDR3 spans 20 residues. CDR1 and CDR2 (germline): SNHLY, FYNNEI. The junction had 22 bases not matched to a gene; V was cut back by 5 bases and J by 6 bases. In DNA, the CDR3 is TGTGCCAGCAGTAATTGGACTAGCGAATACCCCTTACCGGGCGCCGGGGAGCTGTTTTTT. This gives the protein CASSNWTSEYPLPGAGELFF.

As DNA, the CDR3 is TGCGCCAGCAGTCAAACCCGCAAGGGAGGGTGGGACTTCCAAGAGACCCAGTACTTC. This codes for CASSQTRKGGWDFQETQYF. This chain uses TRBV23-1 with TRBJ2-5; 7 positions match TRBD2. TRBV23-1 is identified as an open reading frame with a role that is uncertain. The CDR3 has 19 residues. The V and J ends lost 2 bases and 1 base, in that order; junction bases with no gene match: 16.

The CDR3 DNA follows: TGCGCCAGCAGCTTGGAGGGGCGGGGGCGCAATGAGCAGTTCTTC. It translates to CASSLEGRGRNEQFF. The chain has TRBV5-1 and TRBJ2-1; tentatively, D is TRBD2 (7 bases). The CDR3 runs 15 residues. CDR1 is SGHRS and CDR2 is YFSETQ in the germline V gene. The ends were cut back, 0 bases at V and 6 bases at J, with 13 bases in the middle.

The chain joins TRBV29-1 to TRBJ1-2, with a possible D match to TRBD1 (6 bases). This CDR3 region has 14 residues. The V gene lost 3 bases and the J gene lost 0 bases, with 11 bases spanning the gap. From germline, CDR1 is SQVTM and CDR2 ANQGSEA. The CDR3 loop reads CSVDEQGSNYGYTF. In DNA, the CDR3 is TGCAGCGTTGATGAACAGGGATCTAACTATGGCTACACCTTC.

The V call is TRBV7-2, the J call TRBJ2-1; weak D call: TRBD2 (5 bases). Trimming left V 2 bases short and J 4 bases short, with 12 bases between. The CDR3 consists of 15 residues. Germline CDR1 SGHTA, CDR2 FQGNSA. The CDR3 coding sequence is TGTGCCAGCAGCTTACGGGGTCCCCCTTACAATGAGCAGTTCTTC. Residues: CASSLRGPPYNEQFF. Supplemented by reference TRBV7-2 and TRBJ2-1, the full variable domain reads GAGVSQSPSNKVTEKGKDVELRCDPISGHTALYWYRQSLGQGLEFLIYFQGNSAPDKSGLPSDRFSAERTGGSVSTLTIQRTQQEDSAVYLCASSLRGPPYNEQFFGPGTRLTVL.

V is TRBV6-5 and J is TRBJ1-1; 8 positions agree with TRBD1. The trim removed 4 bases at V and 1 base at J, leaving 2 bases unmatched. The germline gives CDR1 MNHEY, CDR2 SVGAGI. CDR3 length: 14 residues. As DNA, the CDR3 is TGTGCCAGCAGTTCCGGGACAGGGAACACTGAAGCTTTCTTT. It yields the protein CASSSGTGNTEAFF.

V gene TRBV7-2 combines with J gene TRBJ2-7, with 9 bases that match TRBD2. The CDR3 has 15 amino acids. Germline CDR1 SGHTA, CDR2 FQGNSA. With V trimmed by 2 bases and J by 0 bases, 2 bases remained unmatched. The chain's CDR3 is CASSLKRGVSYEQYF. In DNA, the CDR3 is TGTGCCAGCAGCTTAAAGCGGGGGGTCTCCTACGAGCAGTACTTC.

The rearrangement uses TRBV27 and TRBJ1-5, with D unresolved. Germline V gives CDR1 MNHEY, CDR2 SMNVEV (reference sequence). Trimming shortened V by 3 bases and J by 1 base, and 10 bases separated the two germline ends. CDR3 length equals 15 residues. The CDR3 DNA sequence: TGTGCCAGCAGTTTGAACGGACTAAGCAATCAGCCCCAGCATTTT. Its translation: CASSLNGLSNQPQHF.

The CDR3, as DNA: TGTGCCAGCAGTAACAGGCCAGGCTCTGGAAACACCATATATTTT. Translated, it gives CASSNRPGSGNTIYF. The chain uses TRBV27 and TRBJ1-3; TRBD1 is a possible D gene (5 bases). This CDR3 contains 15 residues. The germline V gene has CDR1 MNHEY and CDR2 SMNVEV (reference sequence). V lost 5 bases to trimming and J lost 0 bases, with 11 bases between them.

The V and J genes are TRBV5-1 and TRBJ1-2, with 8 bases identical to TRBD1. J was trimmed by 4 bases and V by 2 bases; bases with no gene match: 4. This CDR3 is built from 14 residues. Germline CDR1 SGHRS, CDR2 YFSETQ. CDR3 sequence reads: CASSFGQGPYGYTF. Here the CDR3 DNA reads TGCGCCAGCAGCTTCGGACAGGGTCCCTATGGCTACACCTTC. The full variable domain, with the rest looked up from reference TRBV5-1 and TRBJ1-2, is KAGVTQTPRYLIKTRGQQVTLSCSPISGHRSVSWYQQTPGQGLQFLFEYFSETQRNKGNFPGRFSGRQFSNSRSEMNVSTLELGDSALYLCASSFGQGPYGYTFGSGTRLTVV.

To note about this clone: This sample also contains other DNA sequences that code for the same CDR3. The CDR3 nucleotides are TGTGCCTGGAGTGTTTCGGGGAGCTCCTATAATTCACCCCTCCACTTT. It yields the protein CAWSVSGSSYNSPLHF. V is TRBV30 and J is TRBJ1-6, with D uncertain. Trimming stripped 0 bases from V and 0 bases from J, with 9 bases between. This CDR3 has 16 amino acids. Germline V gene lookup returns CDR1 GTSNPN and CDR2 SVGIG (reference sequence).

J is TRBJ2-7 and V is TRBV6-5; D is ambiguous. CDR3 length equals 16 residues. Deletions cut 0 bases from V and 0 bases from J, with 12 bases between. The germline gives CDR1 MNHEY, CDR2 SVGAGI. CDR3 sequence (DNA): TGTGCCAGCAGTTACTCGATAATCCGGAGCTCCTACGAGCAGTACTTC. It yields the protein CASSYSIIRSSYEQYF.

The chain is built from TRBV3-1 (or the pseudogene TRBV3-2) and TRBJ2-1, with D perhaps TRBD1 (5 bases). Trimming cost V 4 bases and J 5 bases, with 12 bases left between them. Germline V gene lookup returns CDR1 LGHDT and CDR2 YNNKEL (reference sequence). This CDR3 contains 14 residues. CDR3 nucleotides: TGTGCCAGCAGCCCCAGACAGACAGACAATGAGCAGTTCTTC. This sequence encodes CASSPRQTDNEQFF.

This clone was counted once. The V call is TRBV19, the J call TRBJ1-1; D perhaps matches TRBD1 (6 bases). This CDR3 is 14 amino acids long. CDR1 LNHDA and CDR2 SQIVND come from the germline V gene (reference sequence). Trimming removed 6 bases from V and 1 base from J, with 12 bases in between. The CDR3 loop is CASRETGRNTEAFF. The CDR3 DNA reads as TGTGCCAGTAGAGAAACAGGGAGGAACACTGAAGCTTTCTTT.

The sample holds one count of this clone. The CDR3 here is CASSQAVGGNQPQHF. CDR3 in DNA: TGTGCCAGCAGCCAAGCGGTGGGCGGCAATCAGCCCCAGCATTTT. The chain combines TRBV3-1 (or the pseudogene TRBV3-2) with TRBJ1-5; D remains ambiguous. CDR1 and CDR2 (germline): LGHDT, YNNKEL (reference sequence). Trimming took off 1 base at V and 2 bases at J, with 9 bases between the two ends. The CDR3 is made up of 15 amino acids.